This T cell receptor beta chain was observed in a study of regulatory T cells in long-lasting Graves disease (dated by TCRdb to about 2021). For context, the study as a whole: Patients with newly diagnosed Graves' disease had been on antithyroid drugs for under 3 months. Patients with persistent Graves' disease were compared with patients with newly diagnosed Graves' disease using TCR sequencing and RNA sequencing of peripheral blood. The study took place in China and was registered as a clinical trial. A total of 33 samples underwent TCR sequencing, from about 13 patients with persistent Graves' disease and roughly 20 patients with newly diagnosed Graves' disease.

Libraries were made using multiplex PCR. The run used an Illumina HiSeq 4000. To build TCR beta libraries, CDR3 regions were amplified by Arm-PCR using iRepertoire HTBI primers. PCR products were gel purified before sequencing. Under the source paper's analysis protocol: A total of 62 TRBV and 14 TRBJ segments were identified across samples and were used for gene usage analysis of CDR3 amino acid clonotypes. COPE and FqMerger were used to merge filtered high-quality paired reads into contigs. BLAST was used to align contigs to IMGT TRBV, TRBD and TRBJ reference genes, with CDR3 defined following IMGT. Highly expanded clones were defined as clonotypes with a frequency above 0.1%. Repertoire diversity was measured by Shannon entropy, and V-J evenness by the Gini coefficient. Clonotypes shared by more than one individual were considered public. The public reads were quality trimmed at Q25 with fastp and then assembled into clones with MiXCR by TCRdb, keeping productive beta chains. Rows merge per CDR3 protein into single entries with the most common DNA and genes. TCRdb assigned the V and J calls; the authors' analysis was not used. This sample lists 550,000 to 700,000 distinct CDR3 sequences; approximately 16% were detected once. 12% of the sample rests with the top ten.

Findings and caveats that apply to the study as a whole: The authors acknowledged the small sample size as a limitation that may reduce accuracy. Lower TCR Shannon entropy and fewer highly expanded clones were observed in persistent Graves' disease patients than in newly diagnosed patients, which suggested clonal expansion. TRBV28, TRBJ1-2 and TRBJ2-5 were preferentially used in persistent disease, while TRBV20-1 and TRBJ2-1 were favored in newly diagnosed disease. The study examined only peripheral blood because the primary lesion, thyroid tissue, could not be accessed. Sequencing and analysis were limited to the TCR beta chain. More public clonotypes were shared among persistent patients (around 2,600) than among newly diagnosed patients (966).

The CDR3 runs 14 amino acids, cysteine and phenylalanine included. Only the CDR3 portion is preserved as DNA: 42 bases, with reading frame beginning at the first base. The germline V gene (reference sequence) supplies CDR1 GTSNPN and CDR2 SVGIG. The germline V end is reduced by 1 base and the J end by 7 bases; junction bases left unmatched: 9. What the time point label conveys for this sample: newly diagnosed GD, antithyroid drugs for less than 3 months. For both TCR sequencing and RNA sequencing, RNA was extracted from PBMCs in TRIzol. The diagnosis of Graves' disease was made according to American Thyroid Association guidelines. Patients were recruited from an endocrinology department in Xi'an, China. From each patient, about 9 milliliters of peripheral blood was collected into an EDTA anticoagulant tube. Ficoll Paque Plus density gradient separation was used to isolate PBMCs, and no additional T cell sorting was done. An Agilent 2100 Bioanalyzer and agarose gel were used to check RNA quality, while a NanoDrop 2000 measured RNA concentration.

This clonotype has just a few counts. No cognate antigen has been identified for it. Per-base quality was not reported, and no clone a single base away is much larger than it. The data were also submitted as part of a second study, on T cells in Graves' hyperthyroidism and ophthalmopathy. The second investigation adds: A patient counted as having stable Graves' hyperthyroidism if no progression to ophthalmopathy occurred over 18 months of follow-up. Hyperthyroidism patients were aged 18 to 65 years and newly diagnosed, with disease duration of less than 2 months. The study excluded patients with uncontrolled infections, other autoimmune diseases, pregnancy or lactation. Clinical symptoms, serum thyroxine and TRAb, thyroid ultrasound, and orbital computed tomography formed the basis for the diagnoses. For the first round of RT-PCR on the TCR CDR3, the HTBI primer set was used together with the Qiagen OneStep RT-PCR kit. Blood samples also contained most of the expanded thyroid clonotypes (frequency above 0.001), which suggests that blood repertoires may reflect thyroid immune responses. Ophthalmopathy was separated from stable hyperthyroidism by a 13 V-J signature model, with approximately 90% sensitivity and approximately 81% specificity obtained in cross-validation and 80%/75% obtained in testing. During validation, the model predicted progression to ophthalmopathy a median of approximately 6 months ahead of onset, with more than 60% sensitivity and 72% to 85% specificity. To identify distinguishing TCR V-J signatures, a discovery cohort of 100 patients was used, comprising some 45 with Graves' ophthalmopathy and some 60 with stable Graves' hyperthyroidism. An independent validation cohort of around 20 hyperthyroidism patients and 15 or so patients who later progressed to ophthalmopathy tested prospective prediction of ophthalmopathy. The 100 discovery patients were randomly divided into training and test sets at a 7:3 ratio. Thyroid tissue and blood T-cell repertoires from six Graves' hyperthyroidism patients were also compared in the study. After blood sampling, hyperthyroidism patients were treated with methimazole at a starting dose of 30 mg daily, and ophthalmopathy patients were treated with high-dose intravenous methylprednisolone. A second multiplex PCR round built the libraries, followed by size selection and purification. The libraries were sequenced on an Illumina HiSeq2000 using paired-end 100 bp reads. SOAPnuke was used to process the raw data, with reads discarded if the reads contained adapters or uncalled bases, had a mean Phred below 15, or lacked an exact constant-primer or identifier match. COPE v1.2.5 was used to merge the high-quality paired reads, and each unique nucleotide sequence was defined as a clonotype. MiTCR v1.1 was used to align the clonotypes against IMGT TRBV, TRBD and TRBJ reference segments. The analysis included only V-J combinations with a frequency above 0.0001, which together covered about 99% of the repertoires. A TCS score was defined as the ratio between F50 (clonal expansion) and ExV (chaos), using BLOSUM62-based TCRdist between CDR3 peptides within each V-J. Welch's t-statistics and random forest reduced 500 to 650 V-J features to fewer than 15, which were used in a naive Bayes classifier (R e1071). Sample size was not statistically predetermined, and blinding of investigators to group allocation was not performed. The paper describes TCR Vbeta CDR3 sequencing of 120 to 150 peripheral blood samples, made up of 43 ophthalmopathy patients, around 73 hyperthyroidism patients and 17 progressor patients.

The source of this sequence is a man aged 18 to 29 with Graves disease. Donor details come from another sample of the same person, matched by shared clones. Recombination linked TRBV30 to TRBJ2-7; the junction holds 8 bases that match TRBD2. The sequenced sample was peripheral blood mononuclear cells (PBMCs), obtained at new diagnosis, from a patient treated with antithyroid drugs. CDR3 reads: CAWSARGRSWEQYF. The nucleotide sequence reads TGTGCCTGGAGTGCTCGCGGGAGGTCTTGGGAGCAGTACTTC.